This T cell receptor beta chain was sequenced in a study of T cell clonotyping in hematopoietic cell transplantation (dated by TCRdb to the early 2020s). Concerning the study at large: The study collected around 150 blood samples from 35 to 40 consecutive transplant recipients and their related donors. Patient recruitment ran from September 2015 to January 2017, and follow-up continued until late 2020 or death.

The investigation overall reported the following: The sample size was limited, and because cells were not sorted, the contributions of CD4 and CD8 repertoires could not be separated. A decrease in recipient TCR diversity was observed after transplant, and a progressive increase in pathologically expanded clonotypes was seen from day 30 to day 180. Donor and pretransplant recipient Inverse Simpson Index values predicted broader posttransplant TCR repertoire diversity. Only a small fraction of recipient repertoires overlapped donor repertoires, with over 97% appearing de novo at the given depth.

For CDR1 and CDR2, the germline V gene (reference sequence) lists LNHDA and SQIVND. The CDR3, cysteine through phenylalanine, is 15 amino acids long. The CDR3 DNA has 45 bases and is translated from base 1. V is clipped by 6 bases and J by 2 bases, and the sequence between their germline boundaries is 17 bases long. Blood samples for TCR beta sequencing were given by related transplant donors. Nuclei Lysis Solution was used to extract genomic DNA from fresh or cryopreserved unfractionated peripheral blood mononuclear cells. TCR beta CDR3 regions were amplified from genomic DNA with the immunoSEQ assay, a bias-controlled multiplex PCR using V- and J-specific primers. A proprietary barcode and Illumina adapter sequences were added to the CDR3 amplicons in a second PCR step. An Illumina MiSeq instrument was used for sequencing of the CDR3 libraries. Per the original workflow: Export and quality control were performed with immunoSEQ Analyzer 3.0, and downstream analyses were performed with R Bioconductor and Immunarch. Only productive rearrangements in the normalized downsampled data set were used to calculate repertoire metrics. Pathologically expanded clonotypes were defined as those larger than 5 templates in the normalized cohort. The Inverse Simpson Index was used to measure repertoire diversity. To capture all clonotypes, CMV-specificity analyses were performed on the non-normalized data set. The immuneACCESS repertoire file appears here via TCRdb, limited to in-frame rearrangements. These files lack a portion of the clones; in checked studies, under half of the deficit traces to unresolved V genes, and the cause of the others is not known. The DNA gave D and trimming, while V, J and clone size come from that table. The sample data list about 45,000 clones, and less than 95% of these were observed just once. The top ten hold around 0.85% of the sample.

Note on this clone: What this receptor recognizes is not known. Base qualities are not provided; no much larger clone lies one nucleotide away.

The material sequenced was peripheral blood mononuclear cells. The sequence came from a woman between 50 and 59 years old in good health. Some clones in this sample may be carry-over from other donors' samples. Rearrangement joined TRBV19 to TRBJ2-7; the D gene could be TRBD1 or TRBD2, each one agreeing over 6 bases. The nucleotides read TGTGCCAGTAGCCCGTCGAGAGGGGGGCCCTACGAGCAGTACTTC. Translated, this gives CASSPSRGGPYEQYF.